Sequencing of this T cell receptor beta chain was carried out in a study of T cell responses to AZD1222 COVID-19 vaccine. Findings and caveats of the study: Dominant at 160-218 and 743-854, vaccine-associated CD4 TCRs also spanned spike. Targets within unmutated variant regions were reportedly found for nearly half of spike-specific TCRs. White British ancestry dominated among donors, who included more females, and clonal diversity was possibly underestimated.

V was pared by 2 bases and J by 2 bases, with 6 bases between. There are 13 residues in the CDR3. CDR1 KGHSH and CDR2 LQKENI come from the germline V gene. On this clone itself: The target antigen is unknown.

TCRdb keeps only in-frame clones here, not all; method: immunoSEQ multiplex PCR. Altogether more than 150,000 clones are present, 94% being singletons, with the ten largest covering more than 1.5%. This material consisted of peripheral blood, taken 28 days after the second AZD1222 dose. The receptor was derived from an adult who received the AZD1222 COVID-19 vaccine. The rearrangement joins TRBV18 to TRBJ1-1; no clear D gene. The CDR3 loop is CASSPNANTEAFF. CDR3 nucleotides: TGTGCCAGCTCACCAAACGCTAACACTGAAGCTTTCTTT.